This T cell receptor (beta chain) was captured by sequencing in a study of blood T cell repertoires in COVID-19. Across the study: Sites in the United States, Italy and Spain provided acute and convalescent COVID-19 samples. PBMCs, B-cell-depleted T cells, or T cells provided the cDNA or gDNA that made up the material.

In the study's own analysis: Estimation of nucleated cell counts was performed using reference gene primer amplification. Some clones are missing from TCRdb's copy, which holds only in-frame ones; the method was immunoSEQ multiplex PCR. V and J calls and clone size are those listed in that table; D and trimming were worked out from the DNA. The sample includes a few hundred thousand clones, roughly nine tenths seen only once; the top ten take less than 0.95%. The CDR3 length is 13 residues. V was trimmed by 5 bases and J by 4 bases, leaving 11 bases between them. Sequences were obtained from peripheral blood. The chain is built from TRBV12-3 or TRBV12-4 and TRBJ1-1, with D perhaps matching TRBD1 (6 bases). The clonotype was recovered from a woman aged 40 to 50 who had recovered from COVID-19. The CDR3 nucleotides are TGTGCCAGCAGTCCTAGCAGGGGCACTGAAGCTTTCTTT. Protein product: CASSPSRGTEAFF.